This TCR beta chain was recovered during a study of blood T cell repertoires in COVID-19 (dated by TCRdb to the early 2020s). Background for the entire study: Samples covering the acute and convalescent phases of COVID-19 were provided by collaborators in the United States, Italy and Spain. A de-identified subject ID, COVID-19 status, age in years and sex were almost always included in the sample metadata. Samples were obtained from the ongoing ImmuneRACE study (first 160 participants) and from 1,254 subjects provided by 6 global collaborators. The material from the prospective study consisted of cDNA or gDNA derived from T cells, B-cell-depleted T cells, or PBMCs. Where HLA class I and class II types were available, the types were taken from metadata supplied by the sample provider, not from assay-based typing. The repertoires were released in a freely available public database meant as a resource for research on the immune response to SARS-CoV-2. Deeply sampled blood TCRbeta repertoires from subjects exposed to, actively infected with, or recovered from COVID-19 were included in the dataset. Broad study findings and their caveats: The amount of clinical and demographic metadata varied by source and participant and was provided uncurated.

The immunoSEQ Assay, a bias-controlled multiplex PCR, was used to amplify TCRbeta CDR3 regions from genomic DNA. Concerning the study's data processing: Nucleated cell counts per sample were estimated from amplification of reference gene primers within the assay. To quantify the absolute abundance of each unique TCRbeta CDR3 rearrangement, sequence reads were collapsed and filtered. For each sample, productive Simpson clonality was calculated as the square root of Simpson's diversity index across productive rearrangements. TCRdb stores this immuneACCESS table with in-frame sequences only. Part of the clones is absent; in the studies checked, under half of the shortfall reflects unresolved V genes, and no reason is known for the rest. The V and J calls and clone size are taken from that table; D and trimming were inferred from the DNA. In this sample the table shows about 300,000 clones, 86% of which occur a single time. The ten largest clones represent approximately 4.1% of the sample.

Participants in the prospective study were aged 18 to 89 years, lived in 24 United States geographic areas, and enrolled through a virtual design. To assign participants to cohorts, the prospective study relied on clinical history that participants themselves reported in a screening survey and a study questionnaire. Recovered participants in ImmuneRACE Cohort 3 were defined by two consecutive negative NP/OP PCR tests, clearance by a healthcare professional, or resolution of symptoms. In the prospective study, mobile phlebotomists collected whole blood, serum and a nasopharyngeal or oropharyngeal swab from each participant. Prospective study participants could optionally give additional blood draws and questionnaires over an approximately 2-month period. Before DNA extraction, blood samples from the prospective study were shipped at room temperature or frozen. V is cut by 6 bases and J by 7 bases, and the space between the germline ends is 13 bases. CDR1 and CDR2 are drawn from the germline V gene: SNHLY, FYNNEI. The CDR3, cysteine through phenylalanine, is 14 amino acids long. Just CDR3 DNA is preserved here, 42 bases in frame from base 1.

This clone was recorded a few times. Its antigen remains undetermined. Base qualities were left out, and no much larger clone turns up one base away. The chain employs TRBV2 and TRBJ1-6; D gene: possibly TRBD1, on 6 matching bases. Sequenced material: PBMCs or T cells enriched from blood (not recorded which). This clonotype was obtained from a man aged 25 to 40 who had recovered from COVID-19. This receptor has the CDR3 CASRGLGANSPLHF. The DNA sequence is TGTGCCAGCAGGGGTCTGGGGGCAAATTCACCCCTCCACTTT.